These 19 T cell receptor beta chains share one sample of origin, sequenced in a study of T cells in Graves' hyperthyroidism and ophthalmopathy. Amplification of TCR beta CDR3 regions was performed using RNA transcripts as template. The TCR CDR3 first-round RT-PCR relied on the HTBI primer set. TCRdb called the multiplex PCR reads again in MiXCR, with one record for every CDR3 protein. The table shows about 250,000 distinct CDR3 sequences, with approximately 23% occurring only once. The sequenced sample was blood. All receptors come from a woman between 40 and 55 years old with Graves' ophthalmopathy.

This clonotype was counted many times. The rearrangement uses TRBV10-3 and TRBJ2-2; a weak D match, TRBD2 (5 bases). The germline V gene has CDR1 ENHRY and CDR2 SYGVKD. V was clipped by 0 bases and J by 5 bases, with 7 bases between them. This CDR3 has 14 amino acids. CDR3 sequence: CAISESTGTGELFF. CDR3 sequence (DNA): TGTGCCATCAGTGAGTCGACGGGAACCGGGGAGCTGTTTTTT.

The gene calls are TRBV3-1 and TRBJ2-5; tentatively, D is TRBD2 (5 bases). Trimming took off 1 base at V and 5 bases at J, with 11 bases between the two ends. The germline V gene encodes CDR1 LGHDT and CDR2 YNNKEL (reference sequence). This CDR3 is built from 14 residues. Here the CDR3 DNA reads TGTGCCAGCAGCCAAGGAGAGGGCTTCGAGACCCAGTACTTC. It is translated as CASSQGEGFETQYF.

In this sample, this clonotype turned up many times. The chain has TRBV28 and TRBJ2-1, with no clear D. The CDR3 loop spans 16 amino acids. Germline V gene data show CDR1 as MDHEN and CDR2 as SYDVKM. Trimming removed 3 bases at V and 2 bases at J, with 14 bases between. The CDR3 loop is CASSFSVRPPYNEQFF. The DNA for the CDR3 is TGTGCCAGCAGTTTCAGCGTCAGGCCCCCCTACAATGAGCAGTTCTTC. Full variable domain (remainder filled in from reference TRBV28 and TRBJ2-1): DVKVTQSSRYLVKRTGEKVFLECVQDMDHENMFWYRQDPGLGLRLIYFSYDVKMKEKGDIPEGYSVSREKKERFSLILESASTNQTSMYLCASSFSVRPPYNEQFFGPGTRLTVL.

The V and J genes are TRBV6-1 and TRBJ2-1; 8 nucleotides align to TRBD2. V shed 6 bases, J shed 10 bases, and the junction held 11 bases outside the gene matches. Germline assignment: CDR1 MNHNS and CDR2 SASEGT. This CDR3 has 14 amino acids. The CDR3 region is CASSPRRTSLEQFF. The CDR3 bases are TGTGCCAGCAGCCCCCGGAGGACTAGCCTAGAGCAGTTCTTC.

This clonotype showed up just a few times. This sequence joins TRBV15 and TRBJ1-5; the match to TRBD1 covers 8 bases. Germline CDR1 and CDR2: LNHNV and YYDKDF (reference sequence). The CDR3 runs to 16 residues. With 1 base clipped from V and 3 bases from J, the junction kept 5 bases outside the gene matches. CDR3: CATSRAAGGLNQPQHF. The CDR3, as DNA: TGTGCCACCAGCAGAGCGGCAGGGGGCCTCAATCAGCCCCAGCATTTT.

Ten or more counts support this clonotype. The chain carries TRBV27 and TRBJ2-4, with 9 bases lining up with TRBD1. V trimming: 5 bases; J trimming: 7 bases; junction bases outside the gene matches: 9. This CDR3 has 15 amino acids. CDR1 MNHEY and CDR2 SMNVEV come from the germline V gene (reference sequence). CDR3 DNA: TGTGCCAGCAGTCGATCCGGGACAGGGTTTAACATTCAGTACTTC. Translation gives CASSRSGTGFNIQYF.

There are many counts of this clonotype. The CDR3 region is CSVVDIAGDATGELFF. DNA for the CDR3: TGCAGCGTTGTTGATATAGCGGGAGACGCCACCGGGGAGCTGTTTTTT. The rearrangement joins TRBV29-1 to TRBJ2-2; 9 bases are shared with TRBD2. V dropped 4 bases and J dropped 4; count of bases not matched to a gene: 10. The germline CDR1 and CDR2 sequences are SQVTM and ANQGSEA. The CDR3 extends over 16 amino acids.

The chain uses TRBV3-1 and TRBJ2-7; D might be TRBD2 (5 bases). The V end was cut by 4 bases, the J end by 2 bases, with 12 bases between. CDR1 is LGHDT, CDR2 YNNKEL, per germline (reference sequence). The CDR3 runs 14 residues. CDR3 protein: CASSPSAGPYEQYF. The DNA for the CDR3 is TGTGCCAGCAGCCCCTCGGCGGGCCCCTACGAGCAGTACTTC.

This clonotype has a count of ten or more. CDR3 coding DNA: TGTGCCAGCAGCTTAGGTTCGGCGGGAGTGGAGACCCAGTACTTC. It yields the protein CASSLGSAGVETQYF. This chain connects TRBV7-2 to TRBJ2-5; TRBD2 matches at 7 bases. The CDR3 extends over 15 amino acids. CDR1 SGHTA and CDR2 FQGNSA come from the germline V gene. The trim removed 1 base at V and 5 bases at J, leaving 7 bases unmatched.

This clonotype was seen ten or more times. V gene TRBV3-1 combines with J gene TRBJ1-1; 7 nucleotides align to TRBD1. Unmatched junction bases numbered 1, after V lost 1 base and J lost 8 bases. This CDR3 region has 12 residues. Germline CDR1 LGHDT, CDR2 YNNKEL (reference sequence). The CDR3 sequence is CASSQGDREAFF. The CDR3 bases are TGTGCCAGCAGCCAAGGGGACAGAGAAGCTTTCTTT.

This clonotype was seen repeatedly, ten times or more. The V call is TRBV29-1, the J call TRBJ2-7, with a possible D match to TRBD2 (6 bases). The CDR3 has 13 residues. CDR1 is SQVTM, CDR2 ANQGSEA, per germline. V lost 7 bases and J 3 bases, leaving 16 bases between the germline ends. CDR3 DNA sequence: TGCAGCGCTAGCGTGGGTTCGGGCTACGAGCAGTACTTC. Its translation is CSASVGSGYEQYF.

This CDR3 is CASSYSAGDVYEQYF. The CDR3 nucleotides read TGTGCCAGCAGTTACAGCGCGGGAGATGTCTACGAGCAGTACTTC. This chain connects TRBV6-5 to TRBJ2-7, with 7 bases that match TRBD2. CDR1 is MNHEY and CDR2 is SVGAGI in the germline V gene. The CDR3 consists of 15 residues. Germline trimming cut 2 bases from V and 3 bases from J; bases unmatched to any gene: 7.

There are many counts of this clonotype. The chain is built from TRBV7-9 and TRBJ2-7; a possible D gene is TRBD1 (6 bases). V lost 5 bases to trimming and J lost 3 bases, with 11 bases between them. From germline, CDR1 is SEHNR and CDR2 FQNEAQ (reference sequence). The CDR3 loop spans 13 amino acids. CDR3 loop: CASSTGQFYEQYF. The CDR3 DNA reads as TGTGCCAGCAGCACCGGACAGTTCTACGAGCAGTACTTC.

This clonotype was observed at least ten times. This chain uses TRBV29-1 with TRBJ2-7, with 9 bases lining up with TRBD1. There are 13 residues in the CDR3. J lost 4 bases, V lost 4 bases, and 5 bases had no gene match. Germline loops: CDR1 SQVTM, CDR2 ANQGSEA. The CDR3 bases are TGCAGCGTTGTCGGACAGGGGAAATACGAGCAGTACTTC. This gives the protein CSVVGQGKYEQYF.

This clonotype was counted at least ten times. V gene TRBV12-3 or TRBV12-4 combines with J gene TRBJ2-4; D may be TRBD1 (6 bases). The CDR3 length is 14 residues. Trimming took 2 bases from V and 4 from J, leaving 9 bases between them. In DNA form, the CDR3 reads TGTGCCAGCAGTTTACATCAGGGGAAAAACATTCAGTACTTC. Amino acids: CASSLHQGKNIQYF.

In this sample, this clonotype turned up many times. The chain couples TRBV20-1 to TRBJ1-2, with D unresolved. The ends were cut back, 0 bases at V and 3 bases at J, with 11 bases in the middle. This CDR3 has 14 residues. CDR1 is DFQATT and CDR2 is SNEGSKA in the germline V gene (reference sequence). For the CDR3, the DNA is TGCAGTGCTAGAGACGCAAAATGGGACTATGGCTACACCTTC. Translation gives CSARDAKWDYGYTF.

This clonotype was counted ten times or more. The chain couples TRBV19 to TRBJ2-7; maybe TRBD1 (6 bases). Trimming removed 2 bases from V and 2 bases from J, with 22 bases in between. The length of the CDR3 is 18 residues. CDR1 LNHDA and CDR2 SQIVND come from the germline V gene (reference sequence). The DNA of the CDR3 is TGTGCCAGTAGTATACGTGGGGGCAGGAATTTGGTGGCCTACGAGCAGTACTTC. Protein: CASSIRGGRNLVAYEQYF.

In this sample, this clonotype turned up many times. The chain links TRBV11-2 to TRBJ2-7, with 9 bases that match TRBD1. V lost 0 bases, J lost 4 bases, and 7 bases stayed unmatched. This CDR3 has 16 amino acids. Per the germline V gene, CDR1 is SGHAT and CDR2 is FQNNGV. CDR3 bases: TGTGCCAGCAGCTTAGATACAGGACAGGGGTTGTACGAGCAGTACTTC. Encoded protein: CASSLDTGQGLYEQYF. Using reference TRBV11-2 and TRBJ2-7 for the parts outside the CDR3, the full variable domain is EAGVAQSPRYKIIEKRQSVAFWCNPISGHATLYWYQQILGQGPKLLIQFQNNGVVDDSQLPKDRFSAERLKGVDSTLKIQPAKLEDSAVYLCASSLDTGQGLYEQYFGPGTRLTVT.

The chain couples TRBV20-1 to TRBJ1-1; 7 nucleotides align to TRBD1. V was pared by 0 bases and J by 1 base, with 11 bases of the junction left unmatched. There are 17 residues in the CDR3. Germline V lookup: CDR1 DFQATT, CDR2 SNEGSKA (reference sequence). The CDR3 here is CSARDPIVGQTNTEAFF. The DNA for the CDR3 is TGCAGTGCTAGAGATCCGATCGTGGGACAGACGAACACTGAAGCTTTCTTT.